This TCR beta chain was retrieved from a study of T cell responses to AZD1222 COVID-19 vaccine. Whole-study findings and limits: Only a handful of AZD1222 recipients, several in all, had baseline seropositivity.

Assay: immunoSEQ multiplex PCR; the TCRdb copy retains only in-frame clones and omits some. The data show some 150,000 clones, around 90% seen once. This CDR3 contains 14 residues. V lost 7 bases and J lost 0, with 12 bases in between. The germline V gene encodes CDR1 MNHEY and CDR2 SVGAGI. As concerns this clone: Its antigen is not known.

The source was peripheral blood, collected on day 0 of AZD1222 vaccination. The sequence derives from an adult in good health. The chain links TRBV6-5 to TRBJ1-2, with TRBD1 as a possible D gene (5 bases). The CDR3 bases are TGTGCCAGCATCCGGCAGGGCACTAACTATGGCTACACCTTC. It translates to CASIRQGTNYGYTF.